This is a list of T cell receptor beta chains from one sample in a study of T cells after yellow fever vaccination. TCRdb itself ran the 5' RACE reads through MiXCR, one entry per CDR3 protein. This sample yields approximately 550,000 distinct CDR3 sequences, of which 15% to 20% are seen a single time; 14% belongs to the top ten. This specimen consisted of PBMCs, obtained 15 days after the yellow fever booster vaccination. These receptors originate from a man aged 25-45 years who received the YFV17D yellow fever vaccine. CDR3s include the opening cysteine and the closing phenylalanine or tryptophan. A D gene is named only where the DNA matches it firmly. Rows give clone size only sometimes, using once, few, many, or a class for an expanded clone.

few,TRBV12-3/TRBV12-4,NA,TRBJ2-1,TGTGCCAGCAGTTCTGGCGGGCAAAGCTCCTACAATGAGCAGTTCTTC,CASSSGGQSSYNEQFF
few,TRBV19,TRBD1,TRBJ2-1,TGTGCCAGTAGTCTTAGGGGGGGACAGGGTAACAATGAGCAGTTCTTC,CASSLRGGQGNNEQFF
many,TRBV9,TRBD1,TRBJ1-3,TGTGCCAGCAGCGTCGGACAGGGCCCTGGAAACACCATATATTTT,CASSVGQGPGNTIYF
once,TRBV6-1,TRBD1,TRBJ1-1,TGTGCCAGCAGCCGACAGGGGGGCAACACTGAAGCTTTCTTT,CASSRQGGNTEAFF
few,TRBV20-1,TRBD1,TRBJ1-5,TGCAGTGCTAGAGATCCGGGACAGGGGGATCAGCCCCAGCATTTT,CSARDPGQGDQPQHF
few,TRBV12-3/TRBV12-4,TRBD1,TRBJ1-1,TGTGCCAGCACCCCGGGGACAGATGAAGCTTTCTTT,CASTPGTDEAFF
NA,TRBV6-2/TRBV6-3,NA,TRBJ2-5,TGTGCCAGCCAACGCCCCGGAGGAGCCCAGTACTTC,CASQRPGGAQYF
NA,TRBV6-1,NA,TRBJ2-7,TGTGCCTCTCGCGGGCTCAGCTCCTACGAGCAGTACTTC,CASRGLSSYEQYF
NA,TRBV20-1,TRBD2,TRBJ2-1,TGCAGTGCTAGTATACTAGCGGGAGGGAGCAATGAGCAGTTCTTC,CSASILAGGSNEQFF
NA,TRBV5-1,NA,TRBJ2-7,TGCGCCAGCAGGTGGGACATCTCTTCCTACGAGCAGTACTTC,CASRWDISSYEQYF
few,TRBV19,NA,TRBJ2-3,TGTGCCAGTAGGGGGGGGGACAGGAGGACAGATACGCAGTATTTT,CASRGGDRRTDTQYF
few,TRBV20-1,TRBD1,TRBJ1-2,TGCAGTGTCCACAGGGGATTGGGCTATGGCTACACCTTC,CSVHRGLGYGYTF
NA,TRBV5-1,TRBD1,TRBJ1-2,TGCGCCAGCAGCTTGGTGACAGGGAAAATGGATTACACCTTC,CASSLVTGKMDYTF
few,TRBV6-1,TRBD1,TRBJ2-5,TGTGCCAGCAGCACAGGGACAGGCTCGGAGACCCAGTACTTC,CASSTGTGSETQYF
NA,TRBV7-9,TRBD2,TRBJ2-1,TGTGCCAGCAGCCGCAGGGGAAGCGGGAGGAAGCAGTTCTTC,CASSRRGSGRKQFF
few,TRBV6-2/TRBV6-3,NA,TRBJ2-7,TGTGCCAGCAGTTCCCCACCGGCCGAGCAGTACTTC,CASSSPPAEQYF
few,TRBV6-1,NA,TRBJ2-3,TGTGCCGGCCTCCAGGGAGGTGCCACAGATACGCAGTATTTT,CAGLQGGATDTQYF
few,TRBV7-8,NA,TRBJ2-5,TGTGCCAGCAGCTCACCACATCCGGAGATGGGCCAAGAGACCCAGTACTTC,CASSSPHPEMGQETQYF
NA,TRBV4-2,NA,TRBJ1-1,TGTGCCAGCAGCCAACCAAACAGGCAAGAAGCTTTCTTT,CASSQPNRQEAFF
few,TRBV5-8,NA,TRBJ2-3,TGTGCCAGCAGCTTTCTGAACACAGATACGCAGTATTTT,CASSFLNTDTQYF
NA,TRBV15,TRBD1,TRBJ2-5,TGTGCCACGCAGACAGGGGACGGACAGACCCAGTACTTC,CATQTGDGQTQYF
NA,TRBV21-1,NA,TRBJ1-1,TGTGCCAGCACTTCAAAAGGGGACGAGGAAGCTTTCTTT,CASTSKGDEEAFF
few,TRBV3-1,NA,TRBJ1-1,TGTGCCAGCAGCTATCAGGGTCGGGGCACTGAAGCTTTCTTT,CASSYQGRGTEAFF
few,TRBV5-6,TRBD2,TRBJ2-7,TGTGCCAGCTCAGTAGCGGGGCCCCACGAGCAGTACTTC,CASSVAGPHEQYF
few,TRBV20-1,NA,TRBJ2-1,TGCAGTGCTAGAGATCCCGGTACGCTTTCCTATGAGCAGTTCTTC,CSARDPGTLSYEQFF
NA,TRBV6-1,NA,TRBJ1-5,TGTGCCAGCAGTAATCTAGGGAATCAGCCCCAGCATTTT,CASSNLGNQPQHF
NA,TRBV7-2,TRBD2,TRBJ2-7,TGTGCCAGCAGCTGGAGCGGGAGCCCCCGCGAGCAGTACTTC,CASSWSGSPREQYF
NA,TRBV5-1,NA,TRBJ1-4,TGCGCCAGCAGCTTTGGACAATCGGGTGAAAAACTGTTTTTT,CASSFGQSGEKLFF
NA,TRBV10-2,NA,TRBJ2-2,TGCGCCAGCAGGAGCAGGGGATACACCGGGGAGCTGTTTTTT,CASRSRGYTGELFF
few,TRBV6-4,TRBD1,TRBJ2-1,TGTGCCAGCAGTGAACAGGGTCAGGGGGAACAGTTCTTC,CASSEQGQGEQFF
NA,TRBV6-5,TRBD1,TRBJ2-5,TGTGCCAGCAGTTACTCGAGCTCCGGGACAGGGTTCGCGGAGACCCAGTACTTC,CASSYSSSGTGFAETQYF
once,TRBV5-4,NA,TRBJ2-7,TGTGCCAGCAGCTTGGTTGGGAGCTCCTCCTACGAGCAGTACTTC,CASSLVGSSSYEQYF
once,TRBV20-1,TRBD2,TRBJ2-4,TGCAGTGCTAGTCTTAGGCTAGCGGAAAACATTCAGTACTTC,CSASLRLAENIQYF
few,TRBV5-1,TRBD2,TRBJ2-7,TGCGCCAGCAGGCCTCTAGCGGCCTCCTACGAGCAGTACTTC,CASRPLAASYEQYF
few,TRBV5-1,NA,TRBJ2-7,TGCGCCAGCAGCTTGGCCGGTAGAGGGCAACCCTACGAGCAGTACTTC,CASSLAGRGQPYEQYF
many,TRBV9,NA,TRBJ2-3,TGTGCCAGCAGCGGAGACACAGATACGCAGTATTTT,CASSGDTDTQYF
few,TRBV6-2/TRBV6-3,NA,TRBJ2-5,TGTGCCAGCAGTTACGGGGAGGCGGAGACCCAGTACTTC,CASSYGEAETQYF
few,TRBV3-1,NA,TRBJ2-5,TGTGCCAGCAACTACAGGGTCGACGAGACCCAGTACTTC,CASNYRVDETQYF
many,TRBV7-9,NA,TRBJ2-1,TGTGCCAGCAGCATCCCAGGGGGGTTTCAGCTCTTC,CASSIPGGFQLF
NA,TRBV5-1,TRBD1,TRBJ2-2,TGCGCCAGCAGCTTGCCCGGGACAGCGGACGGGTCCGGGGAGCTGTTTTTT,CASSLPGTADGSGELFF
NA,TRBV7-2,TRBD2,TRBJ2-7,TGTGCCAGCAGCTACTTTCGGGGAGGGAACTACGAGCAGTACTTC,CASSYFRGGNYEQYF
NA,TRBV28,NA,TRBJ2-4,TGTGCCAGCAGTTTAACATCGGCTCATTTAGCCAAAAACATTCAGTACTTC,CASSLTSAHLAKNIQYF
NA,TRBV2,NA,TRBJ2-3,TGTGCCAGCAGTGAAGTAGGGACCAGAGCAGATACGCAGTATTTT,CASSEVGTRADTQYF
few,TRBV7-2,TRBD2,TRBJ2-5,TGTGCCAGCTCTGGCGGTAGCGGGATGGAGACCCAGTACTTC,CASSGGSGMETQYF
NA,TRBV20-1,TRBD2,TRBJ2-7,TGCAGTGCTAGACACGCGGGAGGGCGTTACGAGCAGTACTTC,CSARHAGGRYEQYF
few,TRBV11-2,TRBD2,TRBJ2-7,TGTGCCAGCAGCTTAGCAGGCGGGAGCTTAGGGGAGCAGTACTTC,CASSLAGGSLGEQYF